This is a list of T cell receptor beta chains from one sample in a study of tumor-infiltrating lymphocytes in primary liver carcinoma. TCRdb reprocessed the multiplex PCR reads via MiXCR and lists one record per CDR3 protein. The sample has about 310,000 distinct CDR3 sequences; 50% to 75% are singletons. Sequenced input: peripheral blood. Every receptor here comes from a woman under 40 with primary liver carcinoma and hepatitis B virus infection. CDR3s include the opening cysteine and the closing phenylalanine or tryptophan. D genes are given only for firm matches.

D gene,V gene,CDR3 protein
.,TRBV6-5,CTSSYGPQEGQNEQFF
.,TRBV12-3/TRBV12-4,CASGWGIGNQPQHF
.,TRBV29-1,CSVGTGTYEQYF
TRBD2,TRBV11-2,CARSSTGGFNELFF
TRBD1,TRBV4-1,CASSVGQGSFYINQPQHF
TRBD2,TRBV6-5,CASRLAGEVNGQFF
.,TRBV6-6,CASSYSSGANTEAFF
.,TRBV6-1,CASIPGSSGANVLTF
.,TRBV11-3,CASSLGGSMKNEQYF
.,TRBV4-2,CASGQDQGGYYEQYF
TRBD1,TRBV14,CAGSPGQRLTEAFF
.,TRBV7-9,CASSYGLPTETQYF